This note documents a single TCR beta chain sequence. Profiled with immunoSEQ multiplex PCR; TCRdb holds only in-frame clones, not every one. This table has nearly 200,000 clones, roughly 80% appearing once. This sample stems from a study of blood T cell repertoires in COVID-19. The CDR3 covers 16 residues. CDR1 and CDR2 from the germline V gene are SGHRS and YFSETQ. The V end lost 0 bases, the J end lost 5 bases, and 17 bases lay between the germline ends. The receptor's source is a man aged 40-49 years who had recovered from COVID-19. What was sequenced was PBMCs or T cells enriched from blood (not recorded which). The chain has TRBV5-1 and TRBJ1-1, with a tentative D call TRBD1 (6 bases). The CDR3 protein is CASSLVGGARGTEAFF. CDR3 coding DNA: TGCGCCAGCAGCTTGGTCGGGGGGGCCAGGGGAACTGAAGCTTTCTTT.